The next 19 T cell receptor beta chains were all read from a single sample in a study of cytomegalovirus exposure and HLA in healthy donors. The primer mix had 60 Vbeta and 13 Jbeta primers. Sequencing was performed with immunoSEQ multiplex PCR; in TCRdb, only in-frame clones are kept and a portion is missing. The table shows approximately 200,000 clones, with 85% occurring only once. The sequenced material came from PBMCs. The receptors shown here come from a woman aged 45-65 years in good health and CMV-seronegative.

V usage is TRBV5-6 and J usage is TRBJ2-2; a possible D gene is TRBD2 (7 bases). Germline V gene lookup returns CDR1 SGHDT and CDR2 YYEEEE. Trimming left V 1 base short and J 4 bases short, with 11 bases between. The CDR3 totals 15 residues. As DNA, the CDR3 is TGTGCCAGCAGCTTGACAGGGAGGGGCACCGGGGAGCTGTTTTTT. It is translated as CASSLTGRGTGELFF.

This chain connects TRBV5-1 to TRBJ2-3, with 7 bases matching TRBD1. The CDR3 runs 15 residues. V lost 4 bases and J lost 3; bases outside the gene matches: 8. Germline V CDR1 and CDR2: SGHRS, YFSETQ. The CDR3 reads CASSTSGTETDTQYF. The CDR3 nucleotides read TGCGCCAGCAGCACATCCGGGACAGAAACAGATACGCAGTATTTT.

The rearrangement joins TRBV5-1 to TRBJ2-7, with D possibly matching TRBD1 (6 bases). The V gene lost 4 bases and the J gene lost 7 bases, with 18 bases spanning the gap. CDR3 length: 14 residues. Germline values: CDR1 SGHRS, CDR2 YFSETQ. The CDR3 region has the DNA TGCGCCAGCAGCCCGACAGGACCAGACTTAGAGCAGTACTTC. Its translation is CASSPTGPDLEQYF. Variable domain in full (rest from reference TRBV5-1 and TRBJ2-7): KAGVTQTPRYLIKTRGQQVTLSCSPISGHRSVSWYQQTPGQGLQFLFEYFSETQRNKGNFPGRFSGRQFSNSRSEMNVSTLELGDSALYLCASSPTGPDLEQYFGPGTRLTVT.

The gene calls are TRBV7-9 and TRBJ2-7, with 8 bases fitting TRBD1. From germline, CDR1 is SEHNR and CDR2 FQNEAQ (reference sequence). V lost 5 bases, J lost 3 bases, and 6 bases stayed unmatched. The CDR3 length is 14 residues. The DNA for the CDR3 is TGTGCCAGCAGCCCGAGACAGGGGCACTACGAGCAGTACTTC. This gives the protein CASSPRQGHYEQYF.

The gene calls are TRBV13 and TRBJ2-2; D is uncertain. Germline V gene sequence: CDR1 PRHDT, CDR2 FYEKMQ (reference sequence). The V and J ends lost 6 bases and 0 bases respectively, with 8 bases between them. The CDR3 is 14 residues long. The CDR3 is CASREPPNTGELFF. Written as DNA, the CDR3 is TGTGCCAGCAGAGAGCCCCCGAACACCGGGGAGCTGTTTTTT. The complete variable domain, with remaining parts taken from reference TRBV13 and TRBJ2-2, reads AAGVIQSPRHLIKEKRETATLKCYPIPRHDTVYWYQQGPGQDPQFLISFYEKMQSDKGSIPDRFSAQQFSDYHSELNMSSLELGDSALYFCASREPPNTGELFFGEGSRLTVL.

J is TRBJ2-3 and V is TRBV28; a possible D gene is TRBD1 (6 bases). V was trimmed by 4 bases and J by 2 bases, leaving 13 bases between them. Germline V gene lookup returns CDR1 MDHEN and CDR2 SYDVKM. The CDR3 is made up of 15 amino acids. CDR3 DNA sequence: TGTGCCAGCAGTTCAAACAGGGTTATCACAGATACGCAGTATTTT. This gives the protein CASSSNRVITDTQYF.

V usage is TRBV28 and J usage is TRBJ1-2, with D possibly being TRBD1 (5 bases). The germline CDR1 and CDR2 sequences are MDHEN and SYDVKM. The CDR3 covers 16 residues. V was cut by 2 bases and J by 5 bases, with 18 bases left in between. CDR3 protein: CASSLGFGGGGYGYTF. The CDR3 DNA is TGTGCCAGCAGTTTAGGCTTTGGTGGGGGAGGGTATGGCTACACCTTC.

Notes on this clone: Other DNA sequences in the same sample also yield this CDR3. The chain recombines TRBV5-1 with TRBJ2-7; D not certain. The germline V and J ends were trimmed by 2 bases and 1 base, with 10 bases remaining between them. The CDR3 runs 14 residues. CDR1 SGHRS and CDR2 YFSETQ come from the germline V gene. CDR3 loop: CASSLSGGSYEQYF. The CDR3 DNA reads TGCGCCAGCAGCTTATCCGGCGGATCCTACGAGCAGTACTTC.

The gene calls are TRBV14 and TRBJ2-5; 8 bases are shared with TRBD1. The CDR3 has 17 residues. The V gene end was trimmed by 2 bases and the J gene end by 5 bases; junction bases not matched to a gene: 13. Looked up from germline, CDR1 is SGHDN and CDR2 is FVKESK. CDR3 DNA sequence: TGTGCCAGCAGCCAACGCGGACAGGGTAACCCTAGGGAGACCCAGTACTTC. It specifies CASSQRGQGNPRETQYF. Supplemented by reference TRBV14 and TRBJ2-5, the full variable domain reads EAGVTQFPSHSVIEKGQTVTLRCDPISGHDNLYWYRRVMGKEIKFLLHFVKESKQDESGMPNNRFLAERTGGTYSTLKVQPAELEDSGVYFCASSQRGQGNPRETQYFGPGTRLLVL.

This CDR3 is CASSLLPGNQKERYEQYF. Here the CDR3 DNA reads TGTGCCAGCAGTTTATTGCCGGGAAATCAAAAGGAACGCTACGAGCAGTACTTC. The chain carries TRBV27 and TRBJ2-7; D is perhaps TRBD2 (5 bases). V lost 1 base and J lost 3, with 22 bases in between. This CDR3 region has 18 residues. Germline assignment: CDR1 MNHEY and CDR2 SMNVEV (reference sequence).

The chain joins TRBV5-4 to TRBJ2-7; 14 bases are a match to TRBD2. The germline gives CDR1 SGHNT, CDR2 YYREEE (reference sequence). The junction had 7 bases not matched to a gene; V was cut back by 4 bases and J by 7 bases. CDR3 size: 15 residues. The CDR3 loop is CASSPGLAGVREQYF. DNA for the CDR3: TGTGCCAGCAGCCCGGGACTAGCGGGAGTCCGTGAGCAGTACTTC.

The chain employs TRBV28 and TRBJ2-7; 9 bases align to TRBD1. The CDR3 totals 15 residues. CDR1 is MDHEN and CDR2 is SYDVKM in the germline V gene. The junction had 9 bases not matched to a gene; V was cut back by 2 bases and J by 7 bases. The CDR3 nucleotides are TGTGCCAGCAGTTTACCGGGACAGGGCGGATGGGAGCAGTACTTC. Its translation: CASSLPGQGGWEQYF.

This clone was seen a single time. The chain is built from TRBV5-1 and TRBJ2-1; 8 bases map to TRBD2. The CDR3 is 14 amino acids. Germline CDR1 reads SGHRS; CDR2 reads YFSETQ. V shed 0 bases and J 7 bases; nucleotides not matched to a gene: 3. The CDR3 is CASSLGLAQNEQFF. Here the CDR3 DNA reads TGCGCCAGCAGCTTGGGACTAGCGCAGAATGAGCAGTTCTTC.

This clone was seen a single time. The J gene is TRBJ2-1, the V gene TRBV13; 10 nucleotides align to TRBD2. V shed 1 base and J 5 bases; nucleotides not matched to a gene: 11. This CDR3 has 18 amino acids. Germline CDR1 PRHDT, CDR2 FYEKMQ (reference sequence). The chain's CDR3 is CASSLVSGRYSWDNEQFF. CDR3 DNA: TGTGCCAGCAGCTTAGTTAGCGGGAGGTATTCGTGGGACAATGAGCAGTTCTTC.

This sequence joins TRBV19 and TRBJ1-5, with 8 bases matching TRBD1. V lost 4 bases, J lost 0 bases, and 2 bases stayed unmatched. The germline V gene encodes CDR1 LNHDA and CDR2 SQIVND (reference sequence). The CDR3 is 15 residues long. CDR3 bases: TGTGCCAGTAGTAACGACAGGGGTAGCAATCAGCCCCAGCATTTT. This translates into CASSNDRGSNQPQHF.

The gene calls are TRBV28 and TRBJ1-6, with TRBD1 identical over 8 bases. The CDR3 covers 13 residues. CDR1 and CDR2 from the germline V gene are MDHEN and SYDVKM. The junction had 8 bases not matched to a gene; V was cut back by 7 bases and J by 12 bases. The CDR3 loop reads CASTGTGLVPLHF. CDR3 in DNA: TGTGCCAGCACAGGGACAGGCCTTGTACCCCTCCACTTT. Full variable domain (remainder filled in from reference TRBV28 and TRBJ1-6): DVKVTQSSRYLVKRTGEKVFLECVQDMDHENMFWYRQDPGLGLRLIYFSYDVKMKEKGDIPEGYSVSREKKERFSLILESASTNQTSMYLCASTGTGLVPLHFGNGTRLTVT.

V gene TRBV6-1 combines with J gene TRBJ1-2, with D possibly matching TRBD1 (6 bases). The germline V and J ends were trimmed by 1 base and 9 bases, with 12 bases remaining between them. The CDR3 totals 13 residues. From germline, CDR1 is MNHNS and CDR2 SASEGT. CDR3 nucleotides: TGTGCCAGCAGTGAAGGACAGGTTAGCCGCTACACCTTC. It is translated as CASSEGQVSRYTF.

The chain couples TRBV21-1 to TRBJ1-2; TRBD1, the D gene given by the table, was not confirmed from the DNA. TRBV21-1 is shown as a pseudogene. This CDR3 contains 13 residues. CDR3 in amino acids: CASSKDAGPGYTF. The CDR3 DNA reads as TGTGCCAGCAGCAAAGACGCTGGGCCTGGCTACACCTTC.

The V gene is TRBV5-1, the J gene TRBJ2-1; 8 nucleotides match TRBD1. CDR1 is SGHRS and CDR2 is YFSETQ in the germline V gene. J was trimmed by 6 bases and V by 4 bases; bases with no gene match: 3. The CDR3 consists of 13 residues. The CDR3 region has the DNA TGCGCCAGCAGCATTGGACAGGGCAATGAGCAGTTCTTC. Residues: CASSIGQGNEQFF.